This T cell receptor beta chain was sequenced in a study of breast tumors, draining lymph nodes, adjacent tissues (TCRdb year 2016). Background for the entire study: The study compared TCR beta repertoires across tumor, adjacent nontumor tissue and axillary lymph nodes from breast cancer patients. The study was designed to assess the relationships and possible T-cell exchange between tumor, surrounding tissue and draining lymph node repertoires in human breast cancer. Overall study results and their limits: Rather than being directly demonstrated, the conclusion that tumor T cells originate in lymph nodes was presented as consistent with a hypothesis. Tumor T-cell repertoires showed less diversity than lymph node repertoires and more diversity than nontumor tissue repertoires, and tumor T-cell repertoires showed preferential V and J gene usage. Tumor and nontumor tissue repertoires were found to be significantly more similar in luminal-like than in basal-like breast cancer. The data were considered consistent with the idea that most tumor T cells come from the lymph node and then expand in tumor tissue.

This clonotype was detected many times. Its specific antigen is unknown. The input lacks base qualities; no much larger clone sits a single base away. The sequencer was an Illumina HiSeq 2000. Multiplex PCR amplification was used to build the TCR beta chain libraries. The amplified TCR beta chain products were analyzed by high-throughput sequencing. The public sequencing data were trimmed at Q25 with fastp and processed into clonotypes with MiXCR by TCRdb, which kept only in-frame beta chains. Rows with one shared CDR3 protein collapse into an entry with the most common genes and DNA. The sample table holds around 140,000 distinct CDR3 sequences, of which over 25% were seen once. The ten most abundant clones make up about 2.5% of the sample. The axillary draining lymph nodes of breast cancer patients were the source of the lymph node samples. Trimming takes 5 bases off V and 4 bases off J; junction bases not matched to a gene: 7. The CDR3 numbers 14 residues from cysteine through valine. The only DNA kept is the CDR3, 42 bases in frame from the first base. Based on the germline V gene, the CDR1 and CDR2 sequences are SGHTA and FQGNSA.

Recombination linked TRBV7-2 to TRBJ2-7; the junction holds 8 bases that match TRBD1. Source material: axillary lymph node tissue. This receptor was identified in a female donor with breast cancer. Some clones in this sample may be carry-over from other donors' samples. The DNA sequence follows: TGTGCCAGCAGCCTTACAGGGGGATCGTACGAGCAGTACGTC. Its product reads: CASSLTGGSYEQYV.